The entry below gives a single TCR beta chain sequence along with its context. Antigen unknown. V was clipped by 5 bases and J by 4 bases, with 11 bases between them. Germline CDR1 and CDR2: SGHTA and FQGNSA. This CDR3 comprises 13 residues. This sample is drawn from a study of vaccination effects on CD4 cells after COVID-19. Findings and caveats of the study: Convalescent patients were scarce, and early post-infection timepoints were absent. Marked clonal contraction was seen late after vaccination (in both infection- and vaccine-induced clones).

Here immunoSEQ multiplex PCR was the method, and the copy in TCRdb shows in-frame clones only, minus some. The profile shows 71,000 or so clones, under 75% of them singletons. Antigen-specific CD4+ T cell clonotypes were called by their expansion after viral peptide-pool culture in ViraFEST. An approximately ten-day culture period preceded the isolation of CD4+ T cells. Nucleocapsid antibody tests were negative, and the vaccine recipients had no prior SARS-CoV-2 infection. Peptides at roughly 10 ug/ml and IL-2 at about 9.2 IU/ml were added to some 2 million PBMC per well. Sequencing was performed on CD4+ T cells from PBMCs cultured with HCoV-OC43 spike peptides, taken before COVID-19 vaccination. The subset is: HCoV-OC43 spike overlapping peptide pool stimulation. The sequence derives from a human donor who received a COVID-19 vaccine. The gene calls are TRBV7-2 and TRBJ1-1, with D perhaps matching TRBD1 (5 bases). The CDR3 sequence: CASSRRVLTEAFF. The CDR3 DNA reads TGTGCCAGCAGCCGCAGGGTTCTCACTGAAGCTTTCTTT.